A single sample is the source of the 5 T cell receptor beta chains below, sequenced in a study of cytomegalovirus exposure and HLA in healthy donors. The PCR ran on 60 Vbeta and 13 Jbeta primers. Libraries were prepared by immunoSEQ multiplex PCR; TCRdb keeps only in-frame clonotypes and omits some of them. The sample shows about 150,000 clones, around 75% of them seen only once. Specimen: PBMCs. The source is a man aged 25-45 years in good health and CMV-seronegative.

V gene TRBV5-4 combines with J gene TRBJ2-7, with 8 bases identical to TRBD2. Germline CDR1 and CDR2: SGHNT and YYREEE (reference sequence). The trim removed 4 bases at V and 5 bases at J, leaving 11 bases unmatched. CDR3 length: 15 residues. This CDR3 reads CASSLAGGRWNEQYF. CDR3 DNA sequence: TGTGCCAGCAGCCTGGCTGGCGGGAGGTGGAACGAGCAGTACTTC.

In DNA, the CDR3 is TGCGCCAGCAGCTCCTTTTCGTCGGGGACTGAAGCTTTCTTT. Translating gives CASSSFSSGTEAFF. The chain employs TRBV5-1 and TRBJ1-1; D ambiguous. The CDR3 covers 14 residues. Trimming stripped 3 bases from V and 5 bases from J, with 14 bases between. Germline CDR1 reads SGHRS; CDR2 reads YFSETQ.

This clone appeared a few times. V and J are TRBV7-9 and TRBJ2-3; a possible D gene is TRBD1 (6 bases). The V end lost 3 bases, the J end lost 3 bases, and 10 bases lay between the germline ends. The germline gives CDR1 SEHNR, CDR2 FQNEAQ (reference sequence). The length of the CDR3 is 14 residues. The CDR3 nucleotides read TGTGCCAGCAGCTTTATCGGACAGACAGATACGCAGTATTTT. This encodes CASSFIGQTDTQYF.

V and J are TRBV14 and TRBJ2-1; 11 bases map to TRBD2. In germline, CDR1 is SGHDN, CDR2 FVKESK. This CDR3 has 16 residues. With V trimmed by 5 bases and J by 10 bases, 13 bases remained unmatched. The CDR3 DNA reads as TGTGCCAGCAGCAAGTGGATTAGCGGGGGGGCCCGAGAGCAGTTCTTC. Translated, it gives CASSKWISGGAREQFF.

The chain is built from TRBV19 and TRBJ2-3; the match to TRBD2 covers 8 bases. This CDR3 comprises 15 residues. Unmatched junction bases numbered 7, after V lost 4 bases and J lost 4 bases. Germline lookup yields CDR1 LNHDA and CDR2 SQIVND (reference sequence). The CDR3 DNA follows: TGTGCCAGTAGTACCAGCGGGAGAAGTGCAGATACGCAGTATTTT. It specifies CASSTSGRSADTQYF.